One TCR beta chain is described in this entry. Its antigen is not known. TCRdb's table, derived via immunoSEQ multiplex PCR, lists solely in-frame clones and lacks some. The sample consists of some 470,000 clones, 60% to 85% of them appearing once. The sample originates from a study of shared clonotypes between healthy human individuals. Findings and caveats of the study: Clonotype sharing across donors was expected to vary with sequencing depth.

With 5 bases clipped from V and 5 bases from J, the junction kept 10 bases outside the gene matches. The CDR3 consists of 17 residues. Germline CDR1 LNHDA, CDR2 SQIVND (reference sequence). The TCR was taken from a woman aged 40 to 55 in good health. Some clones in this sample may be carry-over from other donors' samples. The genes are TRBV19 and TRBJ2-5; 14 bases align to TRBD2. The sample was PBMCs. The CDR3 here is CASSVGLAGVGSETQYF. CDR3 in DNA: TGTGCCAGTAGTGTGGGACTAGCGGGAGTGGGATCGGAGACCCAGTACTTC.